The source of this TCR beta chain is a study of blood T cell repertoires in COVID-19. Study processing details: Reference gene primer amplification in the assay estimated nucleated cell counts. TCRdb keeps only in-frame clones here, not all; method: immunoSEQ multiplex PCR. The DNA was the basis for D and trimming; V, J and clone size are from that table. The sample yields some 13,000 clones, about 78% seen once. The CDR3 extends over 13 amino acids. Trimming pared 3 bases from V and 2 bases from J, leaving 7 bases between. Sequences were obtained from peripheral blood. The chain uses TRBV12-3 or TRBV12-4 and TRBJ1-1, with D unclear. The clonotype was recovered from a human donor in a cohort sampled during active COVID-19. CDR3 bases: TGTGCCAGCAGTTTGGGCCCCAACACTGAAGCTTTCTTT. Protein: CASSLGPNTEAFF.